This TCR beta chain stems from a study of blood T cell repertoires in COVID-19. Background on the study: Samples of COVID-19 (acute and convalescent) were obtained from the United States, Italy and Spain. T cells, B-cell-depleted T cells, or PBMCs supplied cDNA or gDNA.

Recruitment covered about 26 US areas and drew participants whose ages spanned roughly 18 to 100 years. The CDR3 covers 17 residues. The junction had 11 bases not matched to a gene; V was cut back by 2 bases and J by 3 bases. Per germline, CDR1 SGHNT and CDR2 YYREEE (reference sequence). Authors' methods: Using reference gene primer amplification, nucleated cell counts were estimated. The assay was immunoSEQ multiplex PCR, and TCRdb's table has in-frame clones only and misses some. Clone size and the V and J calls come from that table; the DNA yielded D and trimming. The sample lists about 140,000 clones, roughly 81% seen once, with around 3.2% in the top ten.

The receptor was isolated from a woman in her fifties or sixties with acute COVID-19. Sequenced: PBMCs or T cells enriched from blood (not recorded which). The chain couples TRBV5-4 to TRBJ2-3; 8 nucleotides line up with TRBD2. CDR3: CASSFRLAGGGTDTQYF. The CDR3 nucleotides read TGTGCCAGCAGCTTTCGCCTAGCGGGCGGTGGGACAGATACGCAGTATTTT.